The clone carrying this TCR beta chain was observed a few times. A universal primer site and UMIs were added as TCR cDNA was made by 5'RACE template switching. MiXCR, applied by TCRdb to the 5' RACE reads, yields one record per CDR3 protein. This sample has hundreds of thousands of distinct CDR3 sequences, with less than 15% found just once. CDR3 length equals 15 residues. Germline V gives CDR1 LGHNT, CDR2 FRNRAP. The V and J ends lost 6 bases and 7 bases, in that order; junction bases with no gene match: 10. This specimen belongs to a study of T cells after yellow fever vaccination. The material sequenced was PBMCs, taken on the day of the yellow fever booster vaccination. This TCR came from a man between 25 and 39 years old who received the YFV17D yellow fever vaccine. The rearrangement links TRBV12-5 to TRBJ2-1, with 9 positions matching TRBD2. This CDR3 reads CASGSWREGANEQFF. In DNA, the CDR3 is TGTGCTAGTGGCTCCTGGCGGGAGGGTGCGAATGAGCAGTTCTTC.